These 5 T cell receptor beta chains came from one sample sequenced in a study of cytomegalovirus exposure and HLA in healthy donors. Primers: 60 Vbeta forward and 13 Jbeta reverse. Assay used: immunoSEQ multiplex PCR; TCRdb lists only in-frame clones, some missing. The specimen's table records some 75,000 clones. Source material: PBMCs. These receptor sequences come from a female donor in good health and CMV-seropositive.

The chain combines TRBV5-5 with TRBJ1-6; 7 nucleotides match TRBD1. The CDR3 consists of 15 residues. From germline, CDR1 is SGHKS and CDR2 YYEKEE (reference sequence). V was clipped by 0 bases and J by 7 bases; unmatched bases: 4. The chain's CDR3 is CASSLDRQGNSPLHF. In DNA, the CDR3 is TGTGCCAGCAGCTTGGACCGACAGGGAAATTCACCCCTCCACTTT.

This chain connects TRBV13 to TRBJ1-1, with TRBD1 identical over 10 bases. CDR1 PRHDT and CDR2 FYEKMQ come from the germline V gene (reference sequence). This CDR3 is 15 amino acids long. J gave up 5 bases and V 4 bases, and 7 bases lay outside the gene matches. DNA of the CDR3: TGTGCCAGCAGCTCCCGGGACAGGGGAACGACTGAAGCTTTCTTT. Protein product: CASSSRDRGTTEAFF.

The chain joins TRBV9 to TRBJ2-3; 8 bases are a match to TRBD2. This CDR3 is 17 amino acids long. The V gene end was trimmed by 0 bases and the J gene end by 5 bases; junction bases not matched to a gene: 11. The germline gives CDR1 SGDLS, CDR2 YYNGEE. CDR3 region: CASSVEGLGTDGDTQYF. CDR3 DNA sequence: TGTGCCAGCAGCGTAGAGGGACTAGGGACCGATGGAGATACGCAGTATTTT.

This chain connects TRBV9 to TRBJ2-5; D might be TRBD1 (6 bases). Germline V lookup: CDR1 SGDLS, CDR2 YYNGEE. The CDR3 has 14 residues. Between the trimmed V and J ends, which lost 4 bases and 5 bases, there was a span of 15 bases. In DNA, the CDR3 is TGTGCCAGCAGCACACAGGGTTTTGGGGAGACCCAGTACTTC. This codes for CASSTQGFGETQYF.

The chain employs TRBV28 and TRBJ1-5; TRBD1 is a possible D gene (5 bases). The CDR3 extends over 17 amino acids. The germline V gene has CDR1 MDHEN and CDR2 SYDVKM. Trimming shortened V by 6 bases and J by 6 bases, and 24 bases separated the two germline ends. CDR3 sequence reads: CASSPSTLLGGGQPQHF. The CDR3 DNA follows: TGTGCCAGCAGCCCTTCCACCCTACTGGGGGGTGGTCAGCCCCAGCATTTT.